This is a list of T cell receptor beta chains from one sample in a study of beta chain features in type 1 diabetes. Sequencing was performed with immunoSEQ multiplex PCR; in TCRdb, only in-frame clones are kept and a portion is missing. The table includes hundreds of thousands of clones, approximately 15% detected once. The sample consisted of naive CD4+ T cells from blood. All receptors derive from a man aged 25 to 40 in good health. Both conserved end residues are part of each CDR3. The D gene is left open where the match is weak. Only some rows state a clone size, as once, few, many or a class for expanded clones.

D gene	V gene	J gene	clone size	CDR3 protein	CDR3 DNA
-	TRBV7-2	TRBJ2-2	-	CASSFGGSTGELFF	TGTGCCAGCAGCTTTGGGGGTAGTACCGGGGAGCTGTTTTTT
-	TRBV7-2	TRBJ2-7	-	CASRDSRGTLREQYF	TGTGCCAGCAGGGACTCCCGGGGGACCCTTAGGGAGCAGTACTTC
-	TRBV19	TRBJ2-1	-	CASSMGHGNEQFF	TGTGCCAGTAGTATGGGACACGGCAATGAGCAGTTCTTC
-	TRBV19	TRBJ2-1	-	CASSIFLGGEQFF	TGTGCCAGTAGTATTTTCCTGGGTGGAGAGCAGTTCTTC
-	TRBV29-1	TRBJ2-1	-	CSALDRGPGHYEQFF	TGCAGCGCTCTGGATCGGGGACCCGGTCACTATGAGCAGTTCTTC
-	TRBV10-3	TRBJ1-1	-	CAISEGSRGIGDEAFF	TGTGCCATCAGTGAGGGGTCCCGGGGGATAGGGGATGAAGCTTTCTTT
-	TRBV5-4	TRBJ2-3	-	CASGDISTDTQYF	TGTGCCAGCGGGGACATTTCCACAGATACGCAGTATTTT
-	TRBV7-2	TRBJ1-2	-	CASSLGTLGTYGYTF	TGTGCCAGCAGCTTAGGGACCCTAGGGACCTATGGCTACACCTTC
-	TRBV7-3	TRBJ2-5	few	CASSLTGTKETQYF	TGTGCCAGCAGCTTAACGGGGACAAAAGAGACCCAGTACTTC
-	TRBV7-2	TRBJ2-4	few	CASTDRRQNIQYF	TGTGCCAGCACCGACAGACGCCAAAACATTCAGTACTTC
TRBD1	TRBV4-3	TRBJ1-2	-	CASSHTGAHYGYTF	TGCGCCAGCAGCCACACAGGGGCCCACTATGGCTACACCTTC
TRBD1	TRBV10-3	TRBJ2-7	-	CATARGQGRSYEQYF	TGTGCCACCGCTCGAGGACAGGGCCGTTCCTACGAGCAGTACTTC
-	TRBV5-4	TRBJ2-5	few	CASSPRGAETQYF	TGTGCCAGCAGCCCGCGTGGTGCGGAGACCCAGTACTTC
TRBD1	TRBV11-2	TRBJ2-5	-	CASSLVPAGGWSETQYF	TGTGCCAGCAGCTTAGTCCCCGCAGGGGGCTGGTCGGAGACCCAGTACTTC
TRBD2	TRBV11-3	TRBJ2-1	few	CASSPSSGRETEQFF	TGTGCCAGCAGTCCCTCTAGCGGGAGAGAAACTGAGCAGTTCTTC
-	TRBV9	TRBJ1-1	-	CASSLDGRPQNTEAFF	TGTGCCAGCAGCCTCGACGGACGTCCGCAGAACACTGAAGCTTTCTTT
-	TRBV7-2	TRBJ1-1	-	CASSFKVNTEAFF	TGTGCCAGCAGCTTTAAGGTGAACACTGAAGCTTTCTTT
TRBD2	TRBV9	TRBJ2-1	few	CASSVTSGGNNEQFF	TGTGCCAGCAGCGTAACTAGCGGGGGAAACAATGAGCAGTTCTTC
TRBD1	TRBV6-5	TRBJ2-7	few	CASSYSGTGTYEQYF	TGTGCCAGCAGTTACTCGGGGACAGGGACGTACGAGCAGTACTTC
-	TRBV7-2	TRBJ1-2	-	CASSLMAGRNYGYTF	TGTGCCAGCAGCTTAATGGCAGGTCGGAACTATGGCTACACCTTC
-	TRBV9	TRBJ2-1	few	CASSVTSRGMWNEQFF	TGTGCCAGCAGCGTAACCAGCCGGGGAATGTGGAATGAGCAGTTCTTC
-	TRBV6-1	TRBJ2-2	few	CASTTGTNTGELFF	TGTGCCAGTACAACAGGGACGAACACCGGGGAGCTGTTTTTT
-	TRBV30	TRBJ1-3	-	CAWSVRLRSGNTIYF	TGTGCCTGGAGTGTCCGACTGCGCTCTGGAAACACCATATATTTT
TRBD2	TRBV30	TRBJ2-3	few	CAGSGRAGDTQYF	TGTGCCGGTAGCGGGAGGGCCGGGGATACGCAGTATTTT
-	TRBV7-9	TRBJ1-2	few	CASSVIATILGYYGYTF	TGTGCCAGCAGCGTCATCGCGACAATTCTCGGCTATTATGGCTACACCTTC
-	TRBV7-2	TRBJ2-7	-	CASRETSWQYF	TGTGCCAGCAGAGAAACATCGTGGCAGTACTTC
-	TRBV10-3	TRBJ2-5	-	CAISEGQWETQYF	TGTGCCATCAGTGAGGGACAGTGGGAGACCCAGTACTTC
-	TRBV5-6	TRBJ2-5	-	CASSRDVAGGTQYF	TGTGCCAGCAGCCGCGACGTGGCCGGGGGGACCCAGTACTTC
TRBD2	TRBV7-2	TRBJ2-3	few	CASSLSLRKRLAGVAQYF	TGTGCCAGCAGCTTAAGTTTGCGTAAGAGACTAGCGGGAGTTGCGCAGTATTTT
-	TRBV5-6	TRBJ1-2	few	CASRLTGGSNYGYTF	TGTGCCAGCAGATTGACAGGCGGATCTAACTATGGCTACACCTTC
TRBD1	TRBV29-1	TRBJ2-5	few	CSVYFDREETQYF	TGCAGCGTTTATTTCGACAGGGAAGAGACCCAGTACTTC
-	TRBV20-1	TRBJ1-2	-	CSASRGLGYTF	TGCAGTGCTAGCAGGGGTCTTGGCTACACCTTC
TRBD1	TRBV14	TRBJ1-6	few	CASSTRQGKLHF	TGTGCCAGCAGCACCCGACAGGGAAAGCTCCACTTT
-	TRBV6-5	TRBJ1-2	-	CASRPPNNYGYTF	TGTGCCAGCAGGCCCCCGAACAACTATGGCTACACCTTC
TRBD2	TRBV11-2	TRBJ2-7	-	CASSSITSGPYEQYF	TGTGCCAGCAGCTCGATCACTAGCGGTCCCTACGAGCAGTACTTC
-	TRBV29-1	TRBJ2-5	-	CSVGRVGQETQYF	TGCAGCGTAGGACGCGTGGGCCAAGAGACCCAGTACTTC
TRBD2	TRBV7-2	TRBJ2-5	-	CASSLVSGGTETQYF	TGTGCCAGCAGCTTAGTCTCCGGGGGGACAGAGACCCAGTACTTC
TRBD1	TRBV5-4	TRBJ1-2	-	CASSDGPGAGTVYGYTF	TGTGCCAGCAGCGATGGCCCAGGAGCAGGGACAGTCTATGGCTACACCTTC
-	TRBV28	TRBJ2-5	-	CASSFIGVETQYF	TGTGCCAGCAGTTTTATCGGGGTAGAGACCCAGTACTTC
-	TRBV5-4	TRBJ2-1	-	CASSPSNEQFF	TGTGCCAGCAGCCCCTCTAATGAGCAGTTCTTC
-	TRBV2	TRBJ1-6	few	CASSEPGRGF	TGTGCCAGCAGCGAGCCGGGACGGGGCTTT
TRBD2	TRBV29-1	TRBJ2-2	few	CSVTRGGRVNTGELFF	TGCAGCGTCACCCGGGGGGGCAGGGTTAACACCGGGGAGCTGTTTTTT
-	TRBV19	TRBJ1-6	-	CASSIRADGGSPLHF	TGTGCCAGTAGTATCCGGGCAGACGGAGGCTCACCCCTCCACTTT